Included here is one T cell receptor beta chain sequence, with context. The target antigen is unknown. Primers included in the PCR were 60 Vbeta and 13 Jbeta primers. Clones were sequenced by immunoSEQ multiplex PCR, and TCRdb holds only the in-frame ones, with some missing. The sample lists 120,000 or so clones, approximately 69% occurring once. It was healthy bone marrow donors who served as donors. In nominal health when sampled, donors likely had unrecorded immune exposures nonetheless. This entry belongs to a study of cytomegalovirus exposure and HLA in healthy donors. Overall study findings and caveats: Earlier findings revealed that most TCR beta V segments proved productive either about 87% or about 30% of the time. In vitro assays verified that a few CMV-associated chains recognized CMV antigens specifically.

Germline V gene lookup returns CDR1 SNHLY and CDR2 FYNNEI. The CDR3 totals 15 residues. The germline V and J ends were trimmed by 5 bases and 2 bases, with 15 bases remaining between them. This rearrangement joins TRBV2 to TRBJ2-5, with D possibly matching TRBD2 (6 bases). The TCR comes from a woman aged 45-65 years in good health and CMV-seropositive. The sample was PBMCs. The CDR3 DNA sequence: TGTGCCAGCAGTTATCAGGGACTGGGACAAGAGACCCAGTACTTC. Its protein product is CASSYQGLGQETQYF.